These 27 T cell receptor beta chains were all obtained from the same sample, sequenced in a study of shared clonotypes between healthy human individuals. TCRdb keeps only in-frame clones here, not all; method: immunoSEQ multiplex PCR. This repertoire shows approximately 710,000 clones, 90% found once; its top ten account for about 33%. Sequenced material: memory CD8+ T cells from PBMCs. Subset in this sample: CD45RO+ cells pooled with CCR7-negative TemRA cells. Receptors were obtained from a man aged 18 to 29 in good health. Some clones in this sample may be carry-over from other donors' samples.

This chain uses TRBV27 with TRBJ1-1; the D is unclear. CDR3 length: 14 amino acids. Trimming took off 5 bases at V and 0 bases at J, with 10 bases between the two ends. Germline CDR1 and CDR2: MNHEY and SMNVEV (reference sequence). The CDR3 region is CASSPRRMNTEAFF. For the CDR3, the DNA is TGTGCCAGCAGTCCTCGACGGATGAACACTGAAGCTTTCTTT.

Details on this clone: The same CDR3 can be traced to other DNA sequences in this sample. This rearrangement joins TRBV29-1 to TRBJ2-7; no firm D call. This CDR3 comprises 11 residues. CDR1 and CDR2 (germline): SQVTM, ANQGSEA. The ends were cut back, 4 bases at V and 1 base at J, with 5 bases in the middle. CDR3 residues: CSVVGSYEQYF. The CDR3 nucleotides read TGCAGCGTTGTTGGATCCTACGAGCAGTACTTC.

V and J are TRBV11-2 and TRBJ2-7; D possibly corresponds to TRBD2 (6 bases). Germline CDR1 reads SGHAT; CDR2 reads FQNNGV. This CDR3 is 17 amino acids long. Trimming removed 3 bases at V and 4 bases at J, with 22 bases between. CDR3 in amino acids: CASSLDLGWGGGYEQYF. In DNA, the CDR3 is TGTGCCAGCAGCTTGGATCTGGGGTGGGGAGGAGGGTACGAGCAGTACTTC.

The chain has TRBV7-2 and TRBJ2-7; D is unclear. This CDR3 comprises 14 residues. Germline values: CDR1 SGHTA, CDR2 FQGNSA. V was trimmed by 5 bases and J by 2 bases, leaving 13 bases between them. The CDR3 spells CASSLGLGTYEQYF. The CDR3 region has the DNA TGTGCCAGCAGCCTTGGGCTGGGGACCTACGAGCAGTACTTC.

The chain combines TRBV27 with TRBJ2-7, with D perhaps TRBD2 (5 bases). The CDR3 is made up of 13 amino acids. V dropped 1 base and J dropped 6 bases, with 10 bases sitting between them. Germline V gene data show CDR1 as MNHEY and CDR2 as SMNVEV (reference sequence). The DNA of the CDR3 is TGTGCCAGCAGTTTATACGAGGGTTTCGAGCAGTACTTC. It translates to CASSLYEGFEQYF.

The chain combines TRBV7-9 with TRBJ1-1, with D tentatively TRBD1 (5 bases). Germline lookup yields CDR1 SEHNR and CDR2 FQNEAQ (reference sequence). V was pared by 1 base and J by 8 bases, with 8 bases between. This CDR3 is built from 12 residues. CDR3 region: CASSLGQYEAFF. CDR3 in DNA: TGTGCCAGCAGCTTAGGACAGTACGAAGCTTTCTTT.

The rearrangement joins TRBV11-1 to TRBJ1-1; TRBD1 matches 8 bases. The CDR3 spans 16 residues. The V gene end was trimmed by 1 base and the J gene end by 0 bases; junction bases not matched to a gene: 4. CDR1 and CDR2 (germline): SGHAT, FQDESV (reference sequence). CDR3 protein: CASSLDQGALNTEAFF. In DNA form, the CDR3 reads TGTGCCAGCAGCTTAGACCAGGGGGCTCTGAACACTGAAGCTTTCTTT.

V is TRBV19 and J is TRBJ2-4; D gene unclear. This CDR3 is 17 amino acids long. The V gene lost 3 bases and the J gene lost 0 bases, with 15 bases spanning the gap. CDR1 and CDR2 (germline): LNHDA, SQIVND (reference sequence). The CDR3 DNA follows: TGTGCCAGTAGTATTGGACGAGGATTTGGAGCCAAAAACATTCAGTACTTC. Translated: CASSIGRGFGAKNIQYF.

The V gene is TRBV30, the J gene TRBJ2-1; TRBD1 matches at 9 bases. This CDR3 is built from 13 residues. The V segment lost 6 bases and the J segment 7 bases; nucleotides outside the gene matches: 7. The V gene's germline CDR1 is GTSNPN and CDR2 SVGIG (reference sequence). The CDR3 DNA reads TGTGCCTGTGAAGGACAGGGGTTAAATGAGCAGTTCTTC. This encodes CACEGQGLNEQFF. The entire variable domain, with the rest obtained from reference TRBV30 and TRBJ2-1, is as follows: SQTIHQWPATLVQPVGSPLSLECTVEGTSNPNLYWYRQAAGRGLQLLFYSVGIGQISSEVPQNLSASRPQDRQFILSSKKLLLSDSGFYLCACEGQGLNEQFFGPGTRLTVL.

The chain uses TRBV4-3 and TRBJ1-4; D is uncertain. The CDR3 contains 13 residues. CDR1 and CDR2 (germline): LGHNA, YSLEER. V was pared by 6 bases and J by 2 bases, with 7 bases between. Here the CDR3 reads CASSEGTNEKLFF. In DNA form, the CDR3 reads TGCGCCAGCAGTGAGGGCACTAATGAAAAACTGTTTTTT.

The count of this clone is one. This chain links TRBV5-6 with TRBJ2-7; possibly TRBD1 for D (5 bases). V shed 1 base and J shed 3 bases, with 11 bases lying between them. The germline V gene encodes CDR1 SGHDT and CDR2 YYEEEE. The CDR3 contains 14 residues. The CDR3 DNA reads TGTGCCAGCAGCTTGCAGGGATTGGTCTACGAGCAGTACTTC. Encoded protein: CASSLQGLVYEQYF.

This clone was recorded many times. Other DNA sequences in this sample translate to the same CDR3. This chain links TRBV11-2 with TRBJ2-7, with 7 bases lining up with TRBD2. CDR1 and CDR2 (germline): SGHAT, FQNNGV. The CDR3 consists of 12 residues. The V and J ends lost 6 bases and 5 bases, in that order; junction bases with no gene match: 4. CDR3 nucleotides: TGTGCCAGCAGGGGAGGGCCCAACGAGCAGTACTTC. This codes for CASRGGPNEQYF.

The chain employs TRBV7-9 and TRBJ1-4; D is unresolved. Per germline, CDR1 SEHNR and CDR2 FQNEAQ (reference sequence). V lost 5 bases and J lost 3, with 19 bases in between. The CDR3 has 17 residues. The CDR3 sequence is CASSHGIIISPNEKLFF. The CDR3 DNA follows: TGTGCCAGCAGCCACGGGATCATTATAAGCCCTAATGAAAAACTGTTTTTT.

The V and J genes are TRBV6-1 and TRBJ1-2; D gene ambiguous. Trimming stripped 0 bases from V and 6 bases from J, with 8 bases between. Looked up from germline, CDR1 is MNHNS and CDR2 is SASEGT. This CDR3 is 13 amino acids long. The CDR3 loop reads CASSEAGYDGYTF. CDR3 nucleotides: TGTGCCAGCAGTGAAGCAGGGTATGATGGCTACACCTTC.

The sample holds one count of this clone. J is TRBJ2-5 and V is TRBV1; TRBD1 reflects the table's D call only, with no check against the DNA. TRBV1 is a listed pseudogene. The CDR3 totals 13 residues. The CDR3 sequence: CTSSHGRQETQYF. The CDR3 DNA sequence: TGCACCAGCAGCCATGGGCGACAAGAGACCCAGTACTTC.

The V and J genes are TRBV10-3 and TRBJ2-5; 8 bases match TRBD2. This CDR3 comprises 14 residues. Germline V gene lookup returns CDR1 ENHRY and CDR2 SYGVKD. With 4 bases clipped from V and 5 bases from J, the junction kept 6 bases outside the gene matches. CDR3 sequence: CAISGTSFSETQYF. As DNA, the CDR3 is TGTGCCATCAGTGGGACTAGCTTTTCGGAGACCCAGTACTTC.

The chain recombines TRBV7-9 with TRBJ2-3, with 7 bases matching TRBD2. The V gene end was trimmed by 5 bases and the J gene end by 0 bases; junction bases not matched to a gene: 8. The CDR3 has 16 amino acids. CDR1 and CDR2 (germline): SEHNR, FQNEAQ (reference sequence). This CDR3 is CASSPAGTTSTDTQYF. As DNA, the CDR3 is TGTGCCAGCAGCCCAGCCGGGACTACTAGCACAGATACGCAGTATTTT.

The V call is TRBV5-4, the J call TRBJ1-4; the D gene is possibly TRBD1 (6 bases). The germline CDR1 and CDR2 sequences are SGHNT and YYREEE (reference sequence). Between the trimmed V and J ends, which lost 4 bases and 6 bases, there was a span of 13 bases. The CDR3 is 14 amino acids. The CDR3: CASSRGGADEKLFF. CDR3 coding DNA: TGTGCCAGCAGCCGGGGGGGGGCGGATGAAAAACTGTTTTTT.

The chain employs TRBV27 and TRBJ2-7; D uncertain. The germline V and J ends were trimmed by 1 base and 0 bases, with 4 bases remaining between them. Germline lookup yields CDR1 MNHEY and CDR2 SMNVEV (reference sequence). The CDR3 extends over 13 amino acids. DNA of the CDR3: TGTGCCAGCAGTTTATTAACCTCCTACGAGCAGTACTTC. This encodes CASSLLTSYEQYF.

The chain has TRBV5-4 and TRBJ2-7, with 10 nucleotides matching TRBD2. Germline V CDR1 and CDR2: SGHNT, YYREEE (reference sequence). Unmatched junction bases numbered 9, after V lost 6 bases and J lost 3 bases. The CDR3 totals 15 residues. In DNA, the CDR3 is TGTGCCAGCATCTTCCCTAGCGGGAGTAGCTACGAGCAGTACTTC. This gives the protein CASIFPSGSSYEQYF.

About this clone: The sample has other DNA sequences that encode this CDR3 too. The chain combines TRBV4-1 with TRBJ1-2; no firm D call. Germline lookup yields CDR1 MGHRA and CDR2 YSYEKL. CDR3 size: 14 residues. Deletions cut 1 base from V and 3 bases from J, with 9 bases between. The CDR3 here is CASSQVAGDYGYTF. In nucleotides, the CDR3 is TGCGCCAGCAGCCAAGTCGCCGGGGACTATGGCTACACCTTC.

The chain uses TRBV4-1 and TRBJ1-4; D unclear. Per germline, CDR1 MGHRA and CDR2 YSYEKL. V was shortened by 0 bases and J by 8 bases, with 10 bases between the two germline ends. The CDR3 spans 14 residues. The CDR3 DNA sequence: TGCGCCAGCAGCCAAGAAACCTCTAGGGAAAAACTGTTTTTT. Translated, it gives CASSQETSREKLFF.

The chain combines TRBV9 with TRBJ2-7, with TRBD2 as a possible D gene (5 bases). This CDR3 region has 14 residues. The germline V and J ends were trimmed by 4 bases and 2 bases, with 13 bases remaining between them. Germline V CDR1 and CDR2: SGDLS, YYNGEE. The CDR3 DNA follows: TGTGCCAGCAGCTTCCGGACGGGAACCTACGAGCAGTACTTC. Translation gives CASSFRTGTYEQYF.

The table lists this clone with a count of one. The chain has TRBV15 and TRBJ2-5; TRBD2 might be the D (5 bases). Germline assignment: CDR1 LNHNV and CDR2 YYDKDF (reference sequence). V was shortened by 5 bases and J by 5 bases, with 18 bases between the two germline ends. The CDR3 has 15 amino acids. The CDR3 spells CATSRISGLGETQYF. The CDR3 DNA sequence: TGTGCCACCAGCCGAATAAGCGGTCTGGGGGAGACCCAGTACTTC.

The V call is TRBV10-3, the J call TRBJ1-2, with 7 bases matching TRBD1. Germline lookup yields CDR1 ENHRY and CDR2 SYGVKD. The V segment lost 4 bases and the J segment 0 bases; nucleotides outside the gene matches: 14. This CDR3 is 18 amino acids long. The CDR3 DNA follows: TGTGCCATCAGTGGTAAGAGACAGGGAACCTATACTAACTATGGCTACACCTTC. This gives the protein CAISGKRQGTYTNYGYTF.

The chain is built from TRBV7-9 and TRBJ2-1; TRBD1 or TRBD2 may be the D gene (5 bases each). V was trimmed by 1 base and J by 8 bases, leaving 12 bases between them. The CDR3 is 14 amino acids. Germline CDR1 and CDR2: SEHNR and FQNEAQ (reference sequence). CDR3 nucleotides: TGTGCCAGCAGCTTAGAAGGGACGATCGATGAGCAGTTCTTC. Encoded protein: CASSLEGTIDEQFF.

About this clone itself: Other DNA sequences from this sample encode an identical CDR3 as well. The chain uses TRBV19 and TRBJ2-1; the match to TRBD2 covers 8 bases. The germline V gene has CDR1 LNHDA and CDR2 SQIVND (reference sequence). V shed 8 bases, J shed 0 bases, and the junction held 6 bases outside the gene matches. This CDR3 region has 15 residues. The CDR3 nucleotides are TGTGCCAGTTCAACCGGGACTAGCTCCTACAATGAGCAGTTCTTC. Translated, it gives CASSTGTSSYNEQFF.